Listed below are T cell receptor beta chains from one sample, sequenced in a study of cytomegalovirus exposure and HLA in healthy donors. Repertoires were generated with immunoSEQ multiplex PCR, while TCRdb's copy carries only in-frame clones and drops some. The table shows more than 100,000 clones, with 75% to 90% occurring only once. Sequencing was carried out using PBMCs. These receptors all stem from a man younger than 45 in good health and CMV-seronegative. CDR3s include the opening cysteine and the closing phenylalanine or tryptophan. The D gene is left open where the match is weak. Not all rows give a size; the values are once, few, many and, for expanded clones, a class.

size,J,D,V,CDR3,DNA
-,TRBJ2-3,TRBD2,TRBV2,CASSDGLAGGLSTDTQYF,TGTGCCAGCAGTGATGGTCTAGCGGGGGGGCTTAGCACAGATACGCAGTATTTT
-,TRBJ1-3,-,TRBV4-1,CASTPWRSSGNTIYF,TGCGCCAGCACCCCCTGGAGGAGCTCTGGAAACACCATATATTTT
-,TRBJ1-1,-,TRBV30,CAWSTWGGKNTEAFF,TGTGCCTGGAGTACCTGGGGGGGGAAGAACACTGAAGCTTTCTTT
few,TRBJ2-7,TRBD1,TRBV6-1,CASSESGQGAYEQYF,TGTGCCAGCAGTGAATCGGGACAGGGGGCCTACGAGCAGTACTTC
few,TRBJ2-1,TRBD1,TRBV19,CASSMGRTGMAYNEQFF,TGTGCCAGTAGTATGGGCAGGACAGGTATGGCGTACAATGAGCAGTTCTTC
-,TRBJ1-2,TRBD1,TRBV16,CASSQRTGEGYTF,TGTGCCAGCAGCCAACGGACAGGGGAGGGCTACACCTTC
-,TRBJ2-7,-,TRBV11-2,CASSLGGGSYEQYF,TGTGCCAGCAGCTTAGGGGGCGGTTCCTACGAGCAGTACTTC
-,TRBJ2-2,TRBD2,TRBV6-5,CASSYSSGGPTGELFF,TGTGCCAGCAGTTACTCTAGCGGGGGGCCCACCGGGGAGCTGTTTTTT
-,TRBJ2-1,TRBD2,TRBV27,CASSYSGGINEQFF,TGTGCCAGCAGTTATAGCGGGGGTATCAATGAGCAGTTCTTC
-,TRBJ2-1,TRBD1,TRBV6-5,CASSFRDSLGNEQFF,TGTGCCAGCAGTTTTCGGGACAGCCTGGGGAATGAGCAGTTCTTC
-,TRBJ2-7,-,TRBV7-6,CASSPGPLEGAREQYF,TGTGCCAGCAGCCCAGGTCCTTTGGAGGGGGCGCGGGAGCAGTACTTC
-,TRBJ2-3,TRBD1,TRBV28,CASSQGAFTDTQYF,TGTGCCAGCAGTCAGGGGGCTTTCACAGATACGCAGTATTTT
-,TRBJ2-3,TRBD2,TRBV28,CASSFTISGIGGVPTDTQYF,TGTGCCAGCAGTTTTACAATCTCAGGGATCGGGGGGGTCCCCACAGATACGCAGTATTTT
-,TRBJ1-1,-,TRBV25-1,CASKRTGSPEAFF,TGTGCCAGCAAACGAACAGGGTCCCCTGAAGCTTTCTTT
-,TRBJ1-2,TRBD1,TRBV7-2,CASSLGTGYGYTF,TGTGCCAGCAGCTTAGGGACAGGGTATGGCTACACCTTC
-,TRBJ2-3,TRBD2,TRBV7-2,CASSLVTGGSTDTQYF,TGTGCCAGCAGCTTAGTGACGGGGGGGAGCACAGATACGCAGTATTTT
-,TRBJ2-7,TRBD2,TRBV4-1,CASSRGLAVYEQYF,TGCGCCAGCAGCCGCGGACTAGCGGTTTACGAGCAGTACTTC
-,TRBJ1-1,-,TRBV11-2,CASSLGGRSTEAFF,TGTGCCAGCAGCTTAGGGGGCCGCTCCACTGAAGCTTTCTTT
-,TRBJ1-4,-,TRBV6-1,CATHLQGRGEKLFF,TGTGCCACCCATTTACAGGGAAGAGGGGAAAAACTGTTTTTT
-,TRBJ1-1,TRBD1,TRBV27,CASSASNRGLRYVGTEAFF,TGTGCCAGCAGTGCCTCCAACAGGGGGCTTAGGTACGTGGGTACTGAAGCTTTCTTT
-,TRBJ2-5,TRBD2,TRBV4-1,CASSQVGEGETQYF,TGCGCCAGCAGCCAAGTAGGGGAGGGGGAGACCCAGTACTTC
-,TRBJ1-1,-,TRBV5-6,CASSPFLTAGTFAEAFF,TGTGCCAGCAGCCCCTTCCTGACCGCTGGGACATTCGCTGAAGCTTTCTTT
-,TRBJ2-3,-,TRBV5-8,CASSLGRSTDTQYF,TGTGCCAGCAGCTTGGGTAGAAGCACAGATACGCAGTATTTT
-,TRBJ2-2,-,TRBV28,CASSLLRMGGNTGELFF,TGTGCCAGCAGTTTACTCCGGATGGGGGGGAACACCGGGGAGCTGTTTTTT
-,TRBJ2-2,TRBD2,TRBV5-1,CASSSRTSGGSNTGELFF,TGCGCCAGCAGCTCCCGGACTAGCGGGGGATCGAACACCGGGGAGCTGTTTTTT
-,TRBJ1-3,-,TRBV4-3,CASSQNVRGNTIYF,TGCGCCAGCAGCCAAAATGTCAGAGGAAACACCATATATTTT